This T cell receptor beta chain was observed in a study of blood T cells in healthy people across ages (dated by TCRdb to about 2015). Broadly, across the study: Template switching captured roughly one uniquely barcoded TCR beta cDNA molecule per two T cells in model experiments. Donors of different ages were randomly distributed across sequencing lanes to avoid experimental bias. To track age-related changes in TCR beta repertoire diversity, the study relied on deep sequencing normalized with unique cDNA molecular identifiers. For two donors (one aged 18 to 29 and one aged 80 or older), the study analyzed two additional independent replicas of 1 million unique cDNA reads from the same blood draw. The donors were split into four age groups: young (average 16 years), middle-aged (more than 35), aged (about 62) and long-lived (over 80). Paper-wide results and their limitations: The percentage of naive T cells measured by flow cytometry correlated strongly with observed TCR beta diversity. Estimates of total diversity based on one million sequenced T cells were considered lower bounds and underestimates. Because the CMV infection status of the donors was unknown, age-related changes in expanded clonotypes may potentially have been confounded. As age increased, observed TCR beta diversity per million T cells dropped in a roughly linear way, and a significant reduction was already evident by age about 40. Bulk unsorted PBMC profiling prevented conclusive comparison of naive and antigen-experienced compartments. Compared with the aged group, the long-lived group had more naive CD4+ T cells, fewer expanded clones and increased TCR diversity, a pattern suggesting age selection.

Library preparation employed 5' RACE. A second PCR of roughly 7 to 11 cycles was performed with a sample-barcoded 5' primer and a J-beta primer mix. A unique molecular identifier was introduced onto each TCR beta cDNA molecule by a template-switch 5' adaptor carrying 12 random nucleotides. At least 2.5 million CDR3-containing paired-end reads were obtained from each sample. The Mint cDNA synthesis kit, primed by a TRBC-specific oligonucleotide, was used to synthesize first-strand cDNA from all RNA. All cDNA was treated with uracil-DNA glycosylase and then went through a first 18-cycle PCR with the universal primers M1SS and BC2_uni_R. As for how the authors treated the data: For normalization, 1 million high-quality reads were randomly selected from each sample, with every read carrying a distinct molecular identifier. Instead of being binned into consensus sequences, reads that shared molecular identifiers were thrown out. MiTCR, with a Q25 quality threshold and the strictest error-elimination algorithm, was used for CDR3 identification, clonotype clustering and error correction. A nonparametric unseen species model using Euler transformation provided a lower-bound estimate of total TCR beta diversity. TCRdb itself trimmed the public reads at Q25 with fastp, ran MiXCR and retained productive beta chains. Rows are unified per CDR3 protein, each entry keeping the most common DNA and genes. The V and J calls follow TCRdb's processing rather than the paper's. Here the sample has approximately 2,000,000 distinct CDR3 sequences; more than 35% occur a single time. The top ten hold 20% to 25% of the sample.

Systemically healthy Caucasian individuals from Russia, 35 to 50 in total and aged roughly 6 to 100 years, were included as donors. Each donor gave around 9.5 milliliters of peripheral blood, collected into EDTA-treated Vacutainer tubes. Ficoll-Paque density-gradient centrifugation was used to isolate PBMCs, with at least 6.5 million per sample. Trizol reagent was used to extract total RNA from PBMCs, with at least 5.5 micrograms per sample. For every donor, an aliquot of PBMCs went through flow cytometry to measure the percentages of naive CD45RAhigh/CD27high T cells. Only a few counts were recorded for this clonotype. The clone's antigen remains unknown. Nothing much larger sits one base from this clone, and base qualities are not available. The germline V gene (reference sequence) supplies CDR1 DFQATT and CDR2 SNEGSKA. The CDR3 sequence holds 13 residues, the cysteine and phenylalanine included. CDR3 DNA is the only sequence kept; it has 39 bases, read in frame from the first base. V lost 7 bases and J lost 4 bases, and the count of bases not matched to a germline gene is 4.

The material sequenced was blood. The sequence was obtained from a human donor in good health. This receptor chain uses TRBV20-1 and TRBJ2-1, and 10 junction bases match TRBD2. The DNA is TGCAGTGTGGGTAGCGGGGGGTACAATGAGCAGTTCTTC. Translated, it reads CSVGSGGYNEQFF.